The 30 T cell receptor beta chains listed next were all sequenced from one sample in a study of cytomegalovirus exposure and HLA in healthy donors. The study ran its PCR with 60 Vbeta and 13 Jbeta primers. TCRdb keeps only in-frame clones here, not all; method: immunoSEQ multiplex PCR. The sample lists about 52,000 clones, around 66% seen once, with 2.5% to 3% in the top ten. Sequencing used PBMCs. These receptors all stem from a man aged 18 to 30 in good health and CMV-seronegative.

The J gene is TRBJ2-6, the V gene TRBV4-2, with 8 nucleotides matching TRBD1. This CDR3 is 18 amino acids long. Germline V gene data show CDR1 as LGHNA and CDR2 as YNFKEQ. V trimming: 4 bases; J trimming: 1 base; junction bases outside the gene matches: 9. The CDR3 DNA reads as TGTGCCAGCAGCCCCCAGTCAGGGGGCGGATCTGGGGCCAACGTCCTGACTTTC. It codes for CASSPQSGGGSGANVLTF.

This clone has more than one count but fewer than ten. The gene calls are TRBV4-1 and TRBJ1-5; TRBD1 aligns across 9 bases. Looked up from germline, CDR1 is MGHRA and CDR2 is YSYEKL. V shed 0 bases, J shed 4 bases, and the junction held 4 bases outside the gene matches. The CDR3 runs 16 residues. DNA of the CDR3: TGCGCCAGCAGCCAAGATGTCGGACAGGGGAATCAGCCCCAGCATTTT. Translation gives CASSQDVGQGNQPQHF.

The chain links TRBV7-2 to TRBJ2-5; tentatively, D is TRBD1 (5 bases). This CDR3 is built from 14 residues. V was cut by 5 bases and J by 1 base, with 11 bases left in between. In germline, CDR1 is SGHTA, CDR2 FQGNSA. Here the CDR3 DNA reads TGTGCCAGCAGCCCGGACACTTTCCAAGAGACCCAGTACTTC. It is translated as CASSPDTFQETQYF.

The chain carries TRBV7-2 and TRBJ2-3; tentatively, D is TRBD2 (6 bases). This CDR3 region has 14 residues. V lost 5 bases and J 4 bases, leaving 13 bases between the germline ends. Germline assignment: CDR1 SGHTA and CDR2 FQGNSA. The CDR3 loop reads CASSPERLADTQYF. The CDR3 nucleotides are TGTGCCAGCAGCCCCGAAAGACTAGCAGATACGCAGTATTTT.

This chain connects TRBV2 to TRBJ2-7; 10 nucleotides align to TRBD2. With V trimmed by 4 bases and J by 7 bases, 10 bases remained unmatched. The CDR3 spans 15 residues. CDR1 is SNHLY and CDR2 is FYNNEI in the germline V gene. The CDR3 protein is CASSVFLAGESEQYF. Written as DNA, the CDR3 is TGTGCCAGCAGTGTTTTCCTAGCGGGGGAATCTGAGCAGTACTTC.

This chain joins TRBV7-9 and TRBJ1-1; 7 positions agree with TRBD1. Germline loops: CDR1 SEHNR, CDR2 FQNEAQ (reference sequence). The CDR3 length is 15 residues. V was pared by 4 bases and J by 8 bases, with 13 bases of the junction left unmatched. CDR3 protein: CASSYGGTELAEAFF. In DNA, the CDR3 is TGTGCCAGCAGCTACGGTGGGACAGAGCTCGCCGAAGCTTTCTTT.

V and J are TRBV7-3 and TRBJ2-7; TRBD2 agrees at 8 bases. Per the germline V gene, CDR1 is SGHTA and CDR2 is FQGTGA. The CDR3 is 15 residues long. V trimming: 7 bases; J trimming: 1 base; junction bases outside the gene matches: 9. CDR3 coding DNA: TGTGCCAGCACCAGCGGGGGACCCCCATCCTACGAGCAGTACTTC. Amino acid sequence: CASTSGGPPSYEQYF.

The J gene is TRBJ2-1, the V gene TRBV13; the match to TRBD1 covers 8 bases. Germline CDR1 reads PRHDT; CDR2 reads FYEKMQ (reference sequence). The V and J ends lost 3 bases and 6 bases, in that order; junction bases with no gene match: 7. The CDR3 runs 15 residues. The CDR3 spells CASSFGQGGINEQFF. CDR3 nucleotide sequence: TGTGCCAGCAGCTTTGGACAGGGTGGGATCAATGAGCAGTTCTTC.

J is TRBJ2-2 and V is TRBV10-1; 7 bases map to TRBD2. The length of the CDR3 is 13 residues. Unmatched junction bases numbered 4, after V lost 8 bases and J lost 4 bases. Germline lookup yields CDR1 WNHNN and CDR2 SYGVQD (reference sequence). CDR3 sequence reads: CASGGGVTGELFF. For the CDR3, the DNA is TGCGCCAGCGGGGGGGGAGTCACCGGGGAGCTGTTTTTT.

The V gene is TRBV2, the J gene TRBJ1-5; D gene uncertain. From germline, CDR1 is SNHLY and CDR2 FYNNEI. Deletions cut 4 bases from V and 1 base from J, with 8 bases between. The CDR3 loop spans 14 amino acids. CDR3 sequence: CASSVGRSNQPQHF. In DNA, the CDR3 is TGTGCCAGCAGTGTGGGCAGGAGCAATCAGCCCCAGCATTTT.

The rearrangement links TRBV6-5 to TRBJ2-7, with 12 nucleotides matching TRBD1. V shed 0 bases and J 5 bases; nucleotides not matched to a gene: 5. CDR3 size: 16 residues. Per the germline V gene, CDR1 is MNHEY and CDR2 is SVGAGI. In DNA, the CDR3 is TGTGCCAGCAGTTACTCGTTCGGGACAGGGGGCCACGAGCAGTACTTC. This sequence encodes CASSYSFGTGGHEQYF.

The V call is TRBV7-6, the J call TRBJ2-3, with 9 bases aligning to TRBD1. The germline V gene has CDR1 SGHVS and CDR2 FNYEAQ. This CDR3 region has 14 residues. Trimming cost V 6 bases and J 1 base; bases outside gene matches: 2. CDR3 nucleotide sequence: TGTGCCAGCAGACAGGGGGCTGGCACAGATACGCAGTATTTT. Its translation is CASRQGAGTDTQYF.

The chain carries TRBV7-8 and TRBJ1-2; D is undetermined. Germline values: CDR1 SGHVS, CDR2 FQNEAQ. The length of the CDR3 is 16 residues. V lost 5 bases and J 4 bases, leaving 20 bases between the germline ends. DNA of the CDR3: TGTGCCAGCAGCGCCACGCGGGAGGGTTCTGCCTATGGCTACACCTTC. Translating it yields CASSATREGSAYGYTF.

This clone occurred a few times. This chain joins TRBV30 and TRBJ1-2; 7 nucleotides align to TRBD1. The CDR3 length is 16 residues. The trim removed 2 bases at V and 3 bases at J, leaving 12 bases unmatched. Germline lookup yields CDR1 GTSNPN and CDR2 SVGIG (reference sequence). Here the CDR3 reads CAWSLRAGGADYGYTF. CDR3 nucleotides: TGTGCCTGGAGTTTAAGGGCAGGGGGTGCGGACTATGGCTACACCTTC.

The chain couples TRBV7-2 to TRBJ2-7; D gene unclear. Per the germline V gene, CDR1 is SGHTA and CDR2 is FQGNSA. V was pared by 3 bases and J by 3 bases, with 9 bases between. This CDR3 comprises 13 residues. The CDR3 reads CASSFRVSYEQYF. The CDR3 DNA reads as TGTGCCAGCAGCTTCCGGGTTAGCTACGAGCAGTACTTC.

In nucleotides, the CDR3 is TGTGCCAGCAGCCAAGATACAGGGATTAATTCACCCCTCCACTTT. Encoded protein: CASSQDTGINSPLHF. The rearrangement joins TRBV4-2 to TRBJ1-6; TRBD1 is a possible D gene (6 bases). Germline CDR1 reads LGHNA; CDR2 reads YNFKEQ. The V end was cut by 0 bases, the J end by 6 bases, with 9 bases between. This CDR3 has 15 residues.

The V gene is TRBV5-4, the J gene TRBJ2-1, with 11 bases lining up with TRBD2. The CDR3 runs to 14 residues. J gave up 3 bases and V 8 bases, and 4 bases lay outside the gene matches. Germline CDR1 SGHNT, CDR2 YYREEE (reference sequence). Written as DNA, the CDR3 is TGTGCCAGTGGGACTAGCGGTTTCTACAATGAGCAGTTCTTC. It specifies CASGTSGFYNEQFF.

The DNA of the CDR3 is TGTGCCTGGAGGGGGAGGGGGTTCCACGAGCAGTACTTC. Translation: CAWRGRGFHEQYF. The V and J genes are TRBV30 and TRBJ2-7, with D maybe TRBD2 (7 bases). Looked up from germline, CDR1 is GTSNPN and CDR2 is SVGIG (reference sequence). Trimming shortened V by 3 bases and J by 5 bases, and 14 bases separated the two germline ends. The CDR3 extends over 13 amino acids.

The chain combines TRBV2 with TRBJ2-1; TRBD2 might be the D (6 bases). Germline V gene lookup returns CDR1 SNHLY and CDR2 FYNNEI. Trimming stripped 6 bases from V and 6 bases from J, with 18 bases between. The CDR3 contains 15 residues. The CDR3 loop reads CASRPLAGGFNEQFF. The CDR3 DNA follows: TGTGCCAGCAGGCCACTAGCCGGAGGGTTCAATGAGCAGTTCTTC.

This clone was found a few times. The chain couples TRBV7-2 to TRBJ1-1; D might be TRBD1 (6 bases). The CDR3 length is 15 residues. Looked up from germline, CDR1 is SGHTA and CDR2 is FQGNSA. V shed 2 bases and J shed 2 bases, with 12 bases lying between them. CDR3 coding DNA: TGTGCCAGCAGCTTAATGTCGGGGGGCAACACTGAAGCTTTCTTT. This codes for CASSLMSGGNTEAFF.

This clone came up a few times. This chain uses TRBV11-3 with TRBJ1-1; tentative D call: TRBD1 (5 bases). Trimming cost V 6 bases and J 5 bases, with 16 bases left between them. The CDR3 sequence is 14 residues long. The V gene's germline CDR1 is SGHNT and CDR2 YENEEA. The CDR3 DNA is TGTGCCAGCAGGGGCGATACAGGTGGGACTGAAGCTTTCTTT. Amino acids: CASRGDTGGTEAFF. The variable domain in full, with the rest retrieved from reference TRBV11-3 and TRBJ1-1, is EAGVVQSPRYKIIEKKQPVAFWCNPISGHNTLYWYLQNLGQGPELLIRYENEEAVDDSQLPKDRFSAERLKGVDSTLKIQPAELGDSAVYLCASRGDTGGTEAFFGQGTRLTVV.

The rearrangement uses TRBV7-9 and TRBJ2-3; TRBD1 aligns across 12 bases. The CDR3 has 17 amino acids. V trimming: 4 bases; J trimming: 6 bases; junction bases outside the gene matches: 11. Germline lookup yields CDR1 SEHNR and CDR2 FQNEAQ (reference sequence). Written as DNA, the CDR3 is TGTGCCAGCAGCTCATACCGGGACAGGGGGCGAGGGGATACGCAGTATTTT. Translated, it gives CASSSYRDRGRGDTQYF.

The chain joins TRBV6-6 to TRBJ1-4, with D possibly being TRBD1 (6 bases). The CDR3 length is 15 residues. Trimming took off 6 bases at V and 6 bases at J, with 17 bases between the two ends. Germline V CDR1 and CDR2: MNHNY, SVGAGI (reference sequence). CDR3 bases: TGTGCCAGCAGGACCACAGGGCTAATGGATGAAAAACTGTTTTTT. Protein: CASRTTGLMDEKLFF.

V is TRBV29-1 and J is TRBJ2-7, with a weak D call TRBD1 (6 bases). Trimming removed 4 bases at V and 1 base at J, with 14 bases between. CDR1 is SQVTM, CDR2 ANQGSEA, per germline. The CDR3 covers 14 residues. CDR3 protein: CSVGGTTRSYEQYF. The CDR3, as DNA: TGCAGCGTTGGAGGGACAACCCGATCCTACGAGCAGTACTTC.

Comments on this clone: The junction does not match germline at one end; this may be a read error. The chain combines TRBV10-3 with TRBJ1-1; D might be TRBD1 (5 bases). The CDR3 totals 13 residues. In germline, CDR1 is ENHRY, CDR2 SYGVKD. For the CDR3, the DNA is TGTGCCATCAGTGAGTCCCAAGCGAACAGGAACCGCTTT. Translation gives CAISESQANRNRF.

The rearrangement uses TRBV7-2 and TRBJ2-1, with 9 bases lining up with TRBD2. The CDR3 has 16 amino acids. After removal of 5 bases from V and 6 bases from J, the junction contained 11 bases not matched to a gene. Looked up from germline, CDR1 is SGHTA and CDR2 is FQGNSA. The CDR3: CASSLWGLAYSNEQFF. Here the CDR3 DNA reads TGTGCCAGCAGCCTATGGGGACTAGCCTATTCCAATGAGCAGTTCTTC.

The J gene is TRBJ1-2, the V gene TRBV13, with TRBD1 identical over 9 bases. The V and J ends lost 2 bases and 4 bases, in that order; junction bases with no gene match: 11. The length of the CDR3 is 17 residues. Germline V gene lookup returns CDR1 PRHDT and CDR2 FYEKMQ (reference sequence). CDR3 sequence reads: CASSLLNAGQGGYGYTF. In DNA, the CDR3 is TGTGCCAGCAGCTTATTGAATGCGGGACAGGGCGGCTATGGCTACACCTTC.

The chain joins TRBV6-1 to TRBJ2-7; TRBD1 is a possible D gene (6 bases). The V and J ends lost 4 bases and 4 bases respectively, with 14 bases between them. CDR1 is MNHNS and CDR2 is SASEGT in the germline V gene. The CDR3 runs to 14 residues. CDR3 DNA sequence: TGTGCCAGCAGTGGGACAGAACCACCTTACGAGCAGTACTTC. Residues: CASSGTEPPYEQYF.

This sequence joins TRBV29-1 and TRBJ2-2, with TRBD1 matching 7 bases. Germline CDR1 SQVTM, CDR2 ANQGSEA. The J segment lost 4 bases and the V segment lost 7 bases, leaving 9 bases of the junction unmatched. The CDR3 consists of 14 residues. CDR3 DNA sequence: TGCAGCGGTGGGTGGGCAGGGGGCACCGGGGAGCTGTTTTTT. Translation: CSGGWAGGTGELFF.

V and J are TRBV5-4 and TRBJ1-1; 12 bases match TRBD1. Germline-derived CDR1 and CDR2 are SGHNT and YYREEE (reference sequence). The V and J ends lost 4 bases and 0 bases, in that order; junction bases with no gene match: 13. The CDR3 has 19 amino acids. In DNA, the CDR3 is TGTGCCAGCAGCCCTAGGGGACAGGGGGCTCGATCAATGAACACTGAAGCTTTCTTT. It encodes CASSPRGQGARSMNTEAFF.